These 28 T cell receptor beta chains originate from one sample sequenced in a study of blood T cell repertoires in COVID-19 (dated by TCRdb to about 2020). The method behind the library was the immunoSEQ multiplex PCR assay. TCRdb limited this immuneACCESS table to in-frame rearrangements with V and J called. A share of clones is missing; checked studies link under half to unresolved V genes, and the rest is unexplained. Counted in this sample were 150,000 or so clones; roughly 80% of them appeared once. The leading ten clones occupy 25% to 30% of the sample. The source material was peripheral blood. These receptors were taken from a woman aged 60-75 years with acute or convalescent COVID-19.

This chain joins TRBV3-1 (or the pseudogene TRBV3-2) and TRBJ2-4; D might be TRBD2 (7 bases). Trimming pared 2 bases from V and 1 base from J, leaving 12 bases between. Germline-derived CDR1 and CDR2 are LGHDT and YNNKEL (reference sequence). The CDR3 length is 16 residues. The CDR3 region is CASSQRGGPAKNIQYF. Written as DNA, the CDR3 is TGTGCCAGCAGCCAAAGGGGGGGGCCGGCCAAAAACATTCAGTACTTC.

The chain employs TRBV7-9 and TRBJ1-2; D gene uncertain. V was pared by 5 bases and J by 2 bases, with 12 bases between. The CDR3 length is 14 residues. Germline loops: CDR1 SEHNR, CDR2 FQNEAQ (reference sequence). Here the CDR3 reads CASSTDTGNYGYTF. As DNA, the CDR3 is TGTGCCAGCAGCACCGACACGGGAAACTATGGCTACACCTTC.

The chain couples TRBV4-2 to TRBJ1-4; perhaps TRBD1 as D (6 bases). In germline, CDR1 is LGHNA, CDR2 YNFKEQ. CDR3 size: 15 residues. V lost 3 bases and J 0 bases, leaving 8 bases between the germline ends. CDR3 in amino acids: CASSQTGSTNEKLFF. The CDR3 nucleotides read TGTGCCAGCAGCCAGACAGGTTCAACTAATGAAAAACTGTTTTTT.

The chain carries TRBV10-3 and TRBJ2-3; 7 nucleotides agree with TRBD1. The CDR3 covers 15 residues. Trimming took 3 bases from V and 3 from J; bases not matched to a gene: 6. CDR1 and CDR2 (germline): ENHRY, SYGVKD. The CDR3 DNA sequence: TGTGCCATCAGTGAAGGGGGCAGGCTAACAGATACGCAGTATTTT. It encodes CAISEGGRLTDTQYF.

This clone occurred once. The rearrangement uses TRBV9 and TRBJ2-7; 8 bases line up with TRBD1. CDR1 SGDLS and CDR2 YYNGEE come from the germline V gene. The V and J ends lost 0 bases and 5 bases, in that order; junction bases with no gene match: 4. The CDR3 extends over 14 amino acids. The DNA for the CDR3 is TGTGCCAGCAGCGTAGACGACAGGGGAGACGAGCAGTACTTC. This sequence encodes CASSVDDRGDEQYF.

The CDR3 is CASSLGHDNSPLHF. The CDR3 bases are TGCGCCAGCAGCTTGGGGCACGATAATTCACCCCTCCACTTT. J is TRBJ1-6 and V is TRBV5-1; D call uncertain. Germline V CDR1 and CDR2: SGHRS, YFSETQ. V was shortened by 0 bases and J by 5 bases, with 6 bases between the two germline ends. The CDR3 covers 14 residues.

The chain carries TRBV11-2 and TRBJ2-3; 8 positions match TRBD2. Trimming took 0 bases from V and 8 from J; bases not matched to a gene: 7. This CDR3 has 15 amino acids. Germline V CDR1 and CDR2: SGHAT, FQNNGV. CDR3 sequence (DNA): TGTGCCAGCAGCTTAGAAGGGACTAGGAGGGGTACGCAGTATTTT. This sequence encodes CASSLEGTRRGTQYF.

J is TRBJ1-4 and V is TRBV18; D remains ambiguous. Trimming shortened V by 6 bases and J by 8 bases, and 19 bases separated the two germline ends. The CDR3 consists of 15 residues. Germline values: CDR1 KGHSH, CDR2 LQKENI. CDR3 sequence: CASSSRRGDGEKLFF. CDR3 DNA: TGTGCCAGCTCTTCCAGGCGGGGAGACGGGGAAAAACTGTTTTTT.

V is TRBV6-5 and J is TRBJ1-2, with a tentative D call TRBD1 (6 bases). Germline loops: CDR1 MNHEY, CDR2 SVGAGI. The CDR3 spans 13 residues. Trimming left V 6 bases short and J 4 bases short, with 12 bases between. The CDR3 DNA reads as TGTGCCAGCAGCCCGGACAGTTTCTATGGCTACACCTTC. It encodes CASSPDSFYGYTF.

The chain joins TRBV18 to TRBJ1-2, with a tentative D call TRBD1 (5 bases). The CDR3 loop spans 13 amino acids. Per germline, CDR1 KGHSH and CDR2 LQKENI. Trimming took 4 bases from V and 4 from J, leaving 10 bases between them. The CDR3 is CASSRGTGYGYTF. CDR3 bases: TGTGCCAGCTCACGGGGCACGGGCTATGGCTACACCTTC.

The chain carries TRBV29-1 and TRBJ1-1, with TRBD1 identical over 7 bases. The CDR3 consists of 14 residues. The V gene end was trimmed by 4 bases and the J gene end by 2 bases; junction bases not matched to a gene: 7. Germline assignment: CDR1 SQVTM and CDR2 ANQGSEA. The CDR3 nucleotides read TGCAGCGTTGCCTTTAACAGGGGTAACACTGAAGCTTTCTTT. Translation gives CSVAFNRGNTEAFF.

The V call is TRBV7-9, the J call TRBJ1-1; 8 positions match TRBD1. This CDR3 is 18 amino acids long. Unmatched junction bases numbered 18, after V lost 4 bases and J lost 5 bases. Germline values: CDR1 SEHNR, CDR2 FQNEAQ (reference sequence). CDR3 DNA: TGTGCCAGCAGCTCACGAGGACAGGGTTTATTAGCGGTGACTGAAGCTTTCTTT. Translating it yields CASSSRGQGLLAVTEAFF.

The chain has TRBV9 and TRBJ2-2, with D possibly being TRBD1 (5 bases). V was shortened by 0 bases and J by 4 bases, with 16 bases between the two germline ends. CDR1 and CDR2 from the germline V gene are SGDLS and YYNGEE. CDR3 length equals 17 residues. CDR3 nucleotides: TGTGCCAGCAGCGTAGCCGCCGCAGGGTCGGGCACCGGGGAGCTGTTTTTT. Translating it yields CASSVAAAGSGTGELFF.

CDR3 DNA sequence: TGTGCCAGCTCACCCATGACAGAGAACACTGAAGCTTTCTTT. Translation: CASSPMTENTEAFF. The chain employs TRBV18 and TRBJ1-1, with TRBD1 as a possible D gene (5 bases). V lost 3 bases and J 1 base, leaving 9 bases between the germline ends. This CDR3 has 14 amino acids. In germline, CDR1 is KGHSH, CDR2 LQKENI.

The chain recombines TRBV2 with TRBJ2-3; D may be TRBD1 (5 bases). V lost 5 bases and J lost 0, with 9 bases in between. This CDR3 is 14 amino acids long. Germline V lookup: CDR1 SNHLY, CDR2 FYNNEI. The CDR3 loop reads CASSKDRSTDTQYF. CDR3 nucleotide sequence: TGTGCCAGCAGTAAAGACAGAAGCACAGATACGCAGTATTTT. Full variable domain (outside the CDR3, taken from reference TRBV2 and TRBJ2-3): EPEVTQTPSHQVTQMGQEVILRCVPISNHLYFYWYRQILGQKVEFLVSFYNNEISEKSEIFDDQFSVERPDGSNFTLKIRSTKLEDSAMYFCASSKDRSTDTQYFGPGTRLTVL.

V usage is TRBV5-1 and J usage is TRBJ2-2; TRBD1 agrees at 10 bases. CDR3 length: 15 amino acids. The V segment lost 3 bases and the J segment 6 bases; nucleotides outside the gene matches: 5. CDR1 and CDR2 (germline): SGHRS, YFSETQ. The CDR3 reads CASSWGQGKAGELFF. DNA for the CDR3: TGCGCCAGCAGCTGGGGACAGGGGAAAGCCGGGGAGCTGTTTTTT. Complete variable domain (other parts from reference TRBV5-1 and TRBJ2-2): KAGVTQTPRYLIKTRGQQVTLSCSPISGHRSVSWYQQTPGQGLQFLFEYFSETQRNKGNFPGRFSGRQFSNSRSEMNVSTLELGDSALYLCASSWGQGKAGELFFGEGSRLTVL.

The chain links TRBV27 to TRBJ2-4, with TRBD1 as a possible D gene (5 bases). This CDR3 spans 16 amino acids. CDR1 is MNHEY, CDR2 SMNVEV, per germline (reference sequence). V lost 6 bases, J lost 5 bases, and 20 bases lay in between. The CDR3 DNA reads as TGTGCCAGCAGCCCTTTCCGTGACAGAATCGAAAACATTCAGTACTTC. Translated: CASSPFRDRIENIQYF.

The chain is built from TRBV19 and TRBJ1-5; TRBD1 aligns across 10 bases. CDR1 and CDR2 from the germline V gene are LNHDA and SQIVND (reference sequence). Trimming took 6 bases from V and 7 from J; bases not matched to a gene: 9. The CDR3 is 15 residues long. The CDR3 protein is CASRRGQGRPQPQHF. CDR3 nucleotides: TGTGCCAGTAGACGGGGACAGGGGCGCCCCCAGCCCCAGCATTTT.

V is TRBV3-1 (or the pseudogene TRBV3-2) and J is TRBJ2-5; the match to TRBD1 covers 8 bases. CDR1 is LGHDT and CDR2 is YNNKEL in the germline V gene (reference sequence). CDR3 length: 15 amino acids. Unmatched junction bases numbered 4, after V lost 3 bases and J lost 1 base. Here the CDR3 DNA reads TGTGCCAGCAGCCAGCCCGGACAGGGCCAAGAGACCCAGTACTTC. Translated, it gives CASSQPGQGQETQYF.

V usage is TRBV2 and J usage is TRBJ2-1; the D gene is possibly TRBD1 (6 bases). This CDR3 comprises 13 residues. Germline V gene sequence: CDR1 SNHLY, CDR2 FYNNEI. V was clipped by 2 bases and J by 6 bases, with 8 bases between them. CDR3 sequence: CASSELQGNEQFF. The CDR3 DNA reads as TGTGCCAGCAGTGAACTACAGGGCAATGAGCAGTTCTTC.

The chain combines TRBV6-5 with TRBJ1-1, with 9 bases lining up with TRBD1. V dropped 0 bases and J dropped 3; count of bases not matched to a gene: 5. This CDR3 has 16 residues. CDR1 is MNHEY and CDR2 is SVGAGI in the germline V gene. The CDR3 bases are TGTGCCAGCAGTTACTCGATGGGACAGGGAGACACTGAAGCTTTCTTT. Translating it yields CASSYSMGQGDTEAFF.

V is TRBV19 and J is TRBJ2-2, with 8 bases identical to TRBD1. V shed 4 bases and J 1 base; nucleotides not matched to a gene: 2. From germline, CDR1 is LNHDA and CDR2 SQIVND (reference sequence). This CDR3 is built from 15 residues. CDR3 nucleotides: TGTGCCAGTAGTAGAGGACAGGGGAACACCGGGGAGCTGTTTTTT. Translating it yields CASSRGQGNTGELFF.

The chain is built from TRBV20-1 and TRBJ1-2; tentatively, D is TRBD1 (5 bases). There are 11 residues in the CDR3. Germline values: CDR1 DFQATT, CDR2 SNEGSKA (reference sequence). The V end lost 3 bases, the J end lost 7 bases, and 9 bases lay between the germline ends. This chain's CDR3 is CSASRAAGYTF. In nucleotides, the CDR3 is TGCAGTGCTAGCAGGGCGGCTGGCTACACCTTC.

CDR3 region: CASSLGREQYV. DNA of the CDR3: TGTGCCAGCAGCTTGGGCAGGGAGCAGTACGTC. This chain links TRBV5-6 with TRBJ2-7; D remains ambiguous. The germline V gene has CDR1 SGHDT and CDR2 YYEEEE. The CDR3 length is 11 residues. V gave up 0 bases and J gave up 7 bases, with 5 bases separating them.

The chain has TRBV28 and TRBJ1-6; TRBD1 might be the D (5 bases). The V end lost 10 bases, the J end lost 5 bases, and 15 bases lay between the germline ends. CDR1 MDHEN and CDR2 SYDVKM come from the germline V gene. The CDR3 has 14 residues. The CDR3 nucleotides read TGTGCCATCACGGTAGGGGCTGATAATTCACCCCTCCACTTT. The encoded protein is CAITVGADNSPLHF.

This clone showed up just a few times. As DNA, the CDR3 is TGTGCCAGCAGCCTCGGACAGGGTCCCAATTCACCCCTCCACTTT. Translated: CASSLGQGPNSPLHF. J is TRBJ1-6 and V is TRBV3-1 (or the pseudogene TRBV3-2); 8 bases are shared with TRBD1. V was pared by 4 bases and J by 7 bases, with 6 bases of the junction left unmatched. The CDR3 loop spans 15 amino acids. Germline loops: CDR1 LGHDT, CDR2 YNNKEL (reference sequence).

Written as DNA, the CDR3 is TGCGCCAGCAGCTTGGTTGGGGCTCAGAACACTGAAGCTTTCTTT. The encoded protein is CASSLVGAQNTEAFF. This sequence joins TRBV5-1 and TRBJ1-1; a weak D match, TRBD1 (5 bases). The ends were cut back, 0 bases at V and 1 base at J, with 10 bases in the middle. The CDR3 runs 15 residues. In germline, CDR1 is SGHRS, CDR2 YFSETQ.

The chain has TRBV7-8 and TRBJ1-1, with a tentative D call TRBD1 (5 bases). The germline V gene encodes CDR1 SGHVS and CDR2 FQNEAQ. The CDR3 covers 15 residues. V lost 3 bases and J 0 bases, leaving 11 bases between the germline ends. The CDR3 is CASSFGGLLNTEAFF. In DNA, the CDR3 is TGTGCCAGCAGCTTTGGGGGACTGCTGAACACTGAAGCTTTCTTT. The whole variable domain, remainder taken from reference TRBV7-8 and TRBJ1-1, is GAGVSQSPRYKVAKRGQDVALRCDPISGHVSLFWYQQALGQGPEFLTYFQNEAQLDKSGLPSDRFFAERPEGSVSTLKIQRTQQEDSAVYLCASSFGGLLNTEAFFGQGTRLTVV.